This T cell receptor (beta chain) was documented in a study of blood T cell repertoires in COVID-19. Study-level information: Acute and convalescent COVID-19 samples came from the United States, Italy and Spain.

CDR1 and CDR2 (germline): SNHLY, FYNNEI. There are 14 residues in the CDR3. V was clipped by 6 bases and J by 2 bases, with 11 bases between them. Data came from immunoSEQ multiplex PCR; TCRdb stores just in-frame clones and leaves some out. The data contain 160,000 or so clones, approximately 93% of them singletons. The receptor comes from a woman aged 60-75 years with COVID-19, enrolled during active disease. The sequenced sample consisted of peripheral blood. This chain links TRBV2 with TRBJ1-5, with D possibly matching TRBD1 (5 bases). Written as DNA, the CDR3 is TGTGCCAGCAGCGGGGGTAGGGGCAATCAGCCCCAGCATTTT. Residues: CASSGGRGNQPQHF. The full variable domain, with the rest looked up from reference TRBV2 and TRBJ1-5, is EPEVTQTPSHQVTQMGQEVILRCVPISNHLYFYWYRQILGQKVEFLVSFYNNEISEKSEIFDDQFSVERPDGSNFTLKIRSTKLEDSAMYFCASSGGRGNQPQHFGDGTRLSIL.